Included here is one T cell receptor (beta chain) sequence, with context. Its target is unknown. Sampling of blood occurred at baseline, cycle 4 day 1, and cycle 7 day 1. The data originate from a study of OX40 agonist ivuxolimab in advanced cancers. The wider study: Patients were treated with intravenous ivuxolimab, dosed at 0.01 to 10 mg/kg and infused every 2 weeks. Three partial responders included one hepatocellular carcinoma patient and two cutaneous melanoma patients.

Method: immunoSEQ multiplex PCR; TCRdb's copy keeps in-frame clones and lacks some. The table has around 53,000 clones, roughly three quarters seen once. Study-wide results and caveats: The antigen specificity of the peripheral T cells (those that were expanded) was not determined.

The sequenced sample was CD4+ or CD8+ T cells sorted from blood, obtained in a trial of the OX40 agonist ivuxolimab. The receptor was isolated from an adult with an advanced solid tumor such as melanoma, head and neck, liver or kidney cancer.

The CDR3, as DNA: TGCGCCAGCAGCGACGTTCCACCCCCAGCAGATACGCAGTATTTT. Protein sequence: CASSDVPPPADTQYF. The rearrangement uses TRBV5-1 and TRBJ2-3; no firm D call. CDR1 SGHRS and CDR2 YFSETQ come from the germline V gene. Deletions cut 4 bases from V and 4 bases from J, with 16 bases between. CDR3 length: 15 residues.